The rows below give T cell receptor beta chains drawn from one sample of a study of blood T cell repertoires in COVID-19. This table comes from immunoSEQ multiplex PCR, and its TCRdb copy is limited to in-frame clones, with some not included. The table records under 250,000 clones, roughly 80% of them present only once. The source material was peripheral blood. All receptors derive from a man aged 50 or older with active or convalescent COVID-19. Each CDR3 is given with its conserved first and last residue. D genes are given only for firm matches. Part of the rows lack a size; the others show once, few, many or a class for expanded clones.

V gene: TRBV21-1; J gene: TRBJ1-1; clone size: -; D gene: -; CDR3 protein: CASSRSGTGSNTEAFF; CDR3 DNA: TGTGCCAGCAGCAGATCCGGGACAGGGTCGAACACTGAAGCTTTCTTT
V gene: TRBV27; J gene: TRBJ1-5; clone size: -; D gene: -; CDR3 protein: CASSLGQYQPQHF; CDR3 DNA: TGTGCCAGCAGTTTGGGACAATATCAGCCCCAGCATTTT
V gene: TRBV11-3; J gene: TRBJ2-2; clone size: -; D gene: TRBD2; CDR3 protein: CASSSLPGLAGALNTGELFF; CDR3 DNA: TGTGCCAGCAGCTCCCTTCCGGGACTAGCGGGGGCCTTGAACACCGGGGAGCTGTTTTTT
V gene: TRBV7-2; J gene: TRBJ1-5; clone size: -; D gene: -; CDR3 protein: CASSLGSGAQPQHF; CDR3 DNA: TGTGCCAGCAGCTTAGGATCAGGGGCTCAGCCCCAGCATTTT
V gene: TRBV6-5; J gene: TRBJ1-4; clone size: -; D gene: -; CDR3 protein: CASRNRVVEKLFF; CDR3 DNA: TGTGCCAGCAGGAACAGGGTGGTTGAAAAACTGTTTTTT
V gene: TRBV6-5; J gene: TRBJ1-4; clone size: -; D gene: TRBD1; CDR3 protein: CASRRGQINEKLFF; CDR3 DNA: TGTGCCAGCAGGAGGGGGCAGATTAATGAAAAACTGTTTTTT
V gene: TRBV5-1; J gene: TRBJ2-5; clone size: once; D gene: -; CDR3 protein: CASLGGPQETQYF; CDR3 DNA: TGCGCCAGCTTAGGGGGTCCGCAAGAGACCCAGTACTTC
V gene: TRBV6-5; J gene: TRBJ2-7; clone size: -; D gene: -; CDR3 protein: CASSSPGSGEQYF; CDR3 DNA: TGTGCCAGCAGTTCCCCAGGGAGCGGGGAGCAGTACTTC
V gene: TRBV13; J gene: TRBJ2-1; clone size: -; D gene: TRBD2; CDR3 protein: CASIRAGGRNEQFF; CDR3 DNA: TGTGCCAGCATCAGAGCGGGGGGGCGCAATGAGCAGTTCTTC
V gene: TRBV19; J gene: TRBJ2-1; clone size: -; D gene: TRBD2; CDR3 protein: CASSKAGGPYNEQFF; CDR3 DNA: TGTGCCAGTAGTAAGGCGGGGGGGCCTTACAATGAGCAGTTCTTC
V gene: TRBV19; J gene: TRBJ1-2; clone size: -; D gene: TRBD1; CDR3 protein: CASLDRGRNYGYTF; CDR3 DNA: TGTGCCAGTTTGGACAGGGGGCGTAACTATGGCTACACCTTC
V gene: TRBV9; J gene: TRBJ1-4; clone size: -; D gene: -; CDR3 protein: CASSPGGGVAGNEKLFF; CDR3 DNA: TGTGCCAGCAGCCCCGGGGGGGGAGTAGCGGGTAATGAAAAACTGTTTTTT
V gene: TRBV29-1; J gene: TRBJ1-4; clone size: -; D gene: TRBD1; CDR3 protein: CSVAGGAEEKLFF; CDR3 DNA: TGCAGCGTTGCAGGGGGCGCAGAGGAAAAACTGTTTTTT
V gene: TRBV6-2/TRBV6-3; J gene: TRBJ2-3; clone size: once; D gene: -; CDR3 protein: CASSYSGATRSTDTQYF; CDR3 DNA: TGTGCCAGCAGTTACTCTGGGGCCACCAGAAGCACAGATACGCAGTATTTT
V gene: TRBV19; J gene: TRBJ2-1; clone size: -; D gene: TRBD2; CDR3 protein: CASSIDGGAFEQFF; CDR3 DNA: TGTGCCAGTAGTATAGACGGGGGGGCCTTTGAGCAGTTCTTC
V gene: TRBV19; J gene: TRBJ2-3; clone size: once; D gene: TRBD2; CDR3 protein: CASSISRLAGGPDTQYF; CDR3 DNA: TGTGCCAGTAGTATCAGCAGACTAGCGGGGGGGCCAGATACGCAGTATTTT
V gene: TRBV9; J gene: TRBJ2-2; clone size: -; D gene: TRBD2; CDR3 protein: CASSLTSGDTGELFF; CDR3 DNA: TGTGCCAGCAGCCTGACTAGCGGGGACACCGGGGAGCTGTTTTTT
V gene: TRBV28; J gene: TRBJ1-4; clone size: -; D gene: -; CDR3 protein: CASSTGNREKLFF; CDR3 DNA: TGTGCCAGCAGTACGGGGAATAGGGAAAAACTGTTTTTT